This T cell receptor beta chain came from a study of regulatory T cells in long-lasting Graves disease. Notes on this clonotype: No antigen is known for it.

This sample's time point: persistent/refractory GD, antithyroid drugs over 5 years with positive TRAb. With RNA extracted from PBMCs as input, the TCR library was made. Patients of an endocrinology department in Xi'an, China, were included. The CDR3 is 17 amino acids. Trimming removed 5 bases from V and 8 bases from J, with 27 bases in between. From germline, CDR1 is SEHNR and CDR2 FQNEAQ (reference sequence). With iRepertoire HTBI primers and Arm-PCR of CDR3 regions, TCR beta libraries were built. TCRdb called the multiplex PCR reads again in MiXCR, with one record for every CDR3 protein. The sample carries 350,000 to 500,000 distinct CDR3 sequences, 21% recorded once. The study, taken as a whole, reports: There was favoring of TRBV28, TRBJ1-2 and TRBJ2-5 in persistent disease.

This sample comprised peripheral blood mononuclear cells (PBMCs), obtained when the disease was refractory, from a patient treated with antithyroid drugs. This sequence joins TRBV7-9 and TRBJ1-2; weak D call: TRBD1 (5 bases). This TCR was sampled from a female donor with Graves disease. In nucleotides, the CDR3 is TGTGCCAGCAGCCAAAATATGGGGGGGGTACCTCCCGGCGGCTACACCTTC. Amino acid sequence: CASSQNMGGVPPGGYTF. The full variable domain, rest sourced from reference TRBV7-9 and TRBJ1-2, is DTGVSQNPRHKITKRGQNVTFRCDPISEHNRLYWYRQTLGQGPEFLTYFQNEAQLEKSRLLSDRFSAERPKGSFSTLEIQRTEQGDSAMYLCASSQNMGGVPPGGYTFGSGTRLTVV.